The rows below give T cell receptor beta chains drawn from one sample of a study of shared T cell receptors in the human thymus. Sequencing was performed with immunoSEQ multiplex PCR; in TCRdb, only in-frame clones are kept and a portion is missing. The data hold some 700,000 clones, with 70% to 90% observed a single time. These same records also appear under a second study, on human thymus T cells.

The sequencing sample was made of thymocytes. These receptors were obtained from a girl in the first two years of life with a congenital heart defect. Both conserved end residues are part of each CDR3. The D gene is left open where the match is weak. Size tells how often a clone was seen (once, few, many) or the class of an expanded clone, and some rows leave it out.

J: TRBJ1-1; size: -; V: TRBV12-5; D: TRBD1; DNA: TGTGCTAGTGGTTTGGCCCAGGGGGACACTGAAGCTTTCTTT; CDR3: CASGLAQGDTEAFF
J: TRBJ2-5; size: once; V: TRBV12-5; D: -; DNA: TGTGCTAGTGGTTTGGTAGAAGTGGGCTGCGGGGAGACCCAGTACTTC; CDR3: CASGLVEVGCGETQYF
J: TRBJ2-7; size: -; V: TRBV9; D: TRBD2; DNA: TGTGCCAGCAGCGTAGGGGCGGGGGATGCCTACGAGCAGTACTTC; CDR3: CASSVGAGDAYEQYF
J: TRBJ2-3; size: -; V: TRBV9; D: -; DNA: TGTGCCAGCAGCGTAGAGGGGGAGTTTGCAGATACGCAGTATTTT; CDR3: CASSVEGEFADTQYF
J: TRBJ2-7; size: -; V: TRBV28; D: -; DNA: TGTGCCAGCAGTTTATTCTCCAGGAGGTTTTACGAGCAGTACTTC; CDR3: CASSLFSRRFYEQYF
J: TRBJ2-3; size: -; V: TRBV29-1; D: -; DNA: TGCAGCGTTGAAGGTTCGGGGGATACGCAGTATTTT; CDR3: CSVEGSGDTQYF
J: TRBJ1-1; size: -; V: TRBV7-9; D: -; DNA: TGTGCCAGCAGTTGGTCACATTCGAACACTGAAGCTTTCTTT; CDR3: CASSWSHSNTEAFF
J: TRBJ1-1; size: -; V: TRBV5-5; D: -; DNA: TGTGCCAGCACCAGACAGATCTCAGACACTGAAGCTTTCTTT; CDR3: CASTRQISDTEAFF
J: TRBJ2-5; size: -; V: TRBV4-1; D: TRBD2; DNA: TGCGCCAGCAGCCACCGTTCCACGACTAGCGGGGGATTTGGAGAGACCCAGTACTTC; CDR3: CASSHRSTTSGGFGETQYF
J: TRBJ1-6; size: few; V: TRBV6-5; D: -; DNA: TGTGCCAGCCACAGAAGGAACTCACCCCTCCACTTT; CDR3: CASHRRNSPLHF
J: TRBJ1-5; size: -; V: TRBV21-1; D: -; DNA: TGTGCCAGCAGCAAAGCGCTGGGGATCGGGAAAAGCAATCAGCCCCAGCATTTT; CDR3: CASSKALGIGKSNQPQHF
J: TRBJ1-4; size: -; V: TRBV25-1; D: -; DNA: TGTGCCAGCAGTGCAAACGGCGGGCTTCTGGAGGAAAAACTGTTTTTT; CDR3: CASSANGGLLEEKLFF
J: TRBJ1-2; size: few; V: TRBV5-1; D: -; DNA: TGCGCCAGCAGCTCAACAGTGATTTCTAACTATGGCTACACCTTC; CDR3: CASSSTVISNYGYTF